The rows below give T cell receptor beta chains drawn from one sample of a study of blood T cell repertoires in COVID-19. TCRdb's copy holds only in-frame clones and misses some; the assay was immunoSEQ multiplex PCR. The sample has tens of thousands of clones, approximately 90% seen once. Sequencing was done on a sample of peripheral blood. The receptors were gathered from a human donor with active COVID-19. The donor label of this sample is uncertain. Both conserved end residues are part of each CDR3. A D gene is named only where the DNA matches it firmly. A clone size is listed for some rows: how often the clone was seen (once, few, many), or a class if it is expanded.

cdr3_nt cdr3_aa j_call d_call v_call clone_size
TGTGCCAGCAGCGTAGCTGGCGAGGATGAGCAGTTCTTC CASSVAGEDEQFF TRBJ2-1 - TRBV9 -
TGTGCCGCCACAACGACAGGCGGCCCCAACGTCCTGACTTTC CAATTTGGPNVLTF TRBJ2-6 - TRBV6-5 -
TGCGCCAGCAGCCAAGGGACAGGGGTAAGGGAGACCCAGTACTTC CASSQGTGVRETQYF TRBJ2-5 TRBD1 TRBV4-3 -
TGCGCCAGCAGTGCCGGGGGACGACTTTATAACGGGGAGCTGTTTTTT CASSAGGRLYNGELFF TRBJ2-2 - TRBV10-1 -
TGTGCCAGCGGGGGACAGGGTAGGAACGAGCAGTACTTC CASGGQGRNEQYF TRBJ2-7 TRBD1 TRBV2 -
TGTGCCAGCAGGACCTCCAGCGGAAGCGAGCAGTACTTC CASRTSSGSEQYF TRBJ2-7 - TRBV6-5 -
TGCGCCAGCAGCCAACCCGACAGGGGCGGTCAGCCCCAGCATTTT CASSQPDRGGQPQHF TRBJ1-5 TRBD1 TRBV4-1 -
TGTGCCAGCAGCTTAGGACAGCGCTCAGATACGCAGTATTTT CASSLGQRSDTQYF TRBJ2-3 - TRBV7-2 -
TGTGCCAGCAGTTTACGACAGCACTACGAGCAGTACTTC CASSLRQHYEQYF TRBJ2-7 - TRBV12-3/TRBV12-4 once
TGTGCCATCAGTGAGTCGGCTCGGGGCGGGGTTAACTACGAGCAGTACTTC CAISESARGGVNYEQYF TRBJ2-7 - TRBV10-3 -
TGCGCCAGCAGCTCCGGGACTACCCCCCGCAATGAGCAGTTCTTC CASSSGTTPRNEQFF TRBJ2-1 TRBD2 TRBV5-1 -
TGTGCCAGCATTATCTTTACAGGGCCGGCTTTCTTT CASIIFTGPAFF TRBJ1-1 - TRBV2 -
TGTGCCAGTAGCGTACAGTACAATGAGCAGTTCTTC CASSVQYNEQFF TRBJ2-1 - TRBV19 -
TGTGCCAGCAGCCCCACTCGTCGCGATTCACCCCTCCACTTT CASSPTRRDSPLHF TRBJ1-6 - TRBV5-4 few
TGTGCCAGCAGCTCCGGACTAGCGGGGGGGATTCAGTACTTC CASSSGLAGGIQYF TRBJ2-4 TRBD2 TRBV11-2 -
TGTGCCAGCAGCAGGGGGCCGATCTATGGCTACACCTTC CASSRGPIYGYTF TRBJ1-2 TRBD1 TRBV27 -
TGTGCCAGCAGCCAACTTGCCGGGGTAGGAGATGAGCAGTTCTTC CASSQLAGVGDEQFF TRBJ2-1 - TRBV7-9 -
TGTGCCAGCAGCGTACACGGGACTGATGTTAACTATGGCTACACCTTC CASSVHGTDVNYGYTF TRBJ1-2 - TRBV9 -
TGTGCCAGCAGCTTGGCGGCGGAGAATTCACCCCTCCACTTT CASSLAAENSPLHF TRBJ1-6 - TRBV5-4 -
TGTGCCAGCTCACCATCGGCAGGGTACCCCGGGGAGCTGTTTTTT CASSPSAGYPGELFF TRBJ2-2 - TRBV18 -
TGTGCCAGCAGCTTGACTAGCACAGATACGCAGTATTTT CASSLTSTDTQYF TRBJ2-3 - TRBV5-4 -
TGTGCCAGCAGCTTCGGACAGGGAAAAGCCTACGAGCAGTACTTC CASSFGQGKAYEQYF TRBJ2-7 TRBD1 TRBV5-6 -
TGTGCCAGCAGCTACCGGGACAGAGCCTACGAGCAGTACTTC CASSYRDRAYEQYF TRBJ2-7 TRBD1 TRBV14 -
TGTGCCAGCAGCGTAGCGTCTAGCGGGGAGAATGAGCAGTTCTTC CASSVASSGENEQFF TRBJ2-1 TRBD2 TRBV9 -
TGTGCCAGCAGCCCGTCTAGCGGGGGGGCGAACACCGGGGAGCTGTTTTTT CASSPSSGGANTGELFF TRBJ2-2 TRBD2 TRBV7-8 -
TGTGCCAGCAGCTTTCGAGCGGGGGGCCAAGAGACCCAGTACTTC CASSFRAGGQETQYF TRBJ2-5 TRBD2 TRBV13 -
TGTGCCAGCAGCCGCGTTGCGGCAGACCTTCTAGACTTGAACACTGAAGCTTTCTTT CASSRVAADLLDLNTEAFF TRBJ1-1 - TRBV5-6 once
TGTGCCACCAGGATCCGGGGGGAAGGGGACATTCAGTACTTC CATRIRGEGDIQYF TRBJ2-4 TRBD2 TRBV7-2 -
TGCGCCAGCAGCCAAGAGGGACATGAATCCTACGAGCAGTACTTC CASSQEGHESYEQYF TRBJ2-7 - TRBV4-1 -
TGCAGTGCTAGTAGACAGGCTATCGACTATGGCTACACCTTC CSASRQAIDYGYTF TRBJ1-2 - TRBV20-1 few
TGTGCCAGTAGTACGGACAGCCCAAATGAAAAACTGTTTTTT CASSTDSPNEKLFF TRBJ1-4 - TRBV19 -
TGCGCCAGCAGCTTGGCAGGGACTAGCGGACTCAACACCGGGGAGCTGTTTTTT CASSLAGTSGLNTGELFF TRBJ2-2 TRBD2 TRBV5-1 -
TGTGCCAGCAGTTATGTGGGACAGGGGCCCTACGAGCAGTACTTC CASSYVGQGPYEQYF TRBJ2-7 TRBD1 TRBV6-2/TRBV6-3 -
TGTGCCAGCACCCCCCAGCGGGGGTACTACGAGCAGTACTTC CASTPQRGYYEQYF TRBJ2-7 TRBD2 TRBV2 -
TGTGCCAGCAGAGGGGGCCAGACCCAGTACTTC CASRGGQTQYF TRBJ2-5 TRBD1 TRBV11-2 once
TGTGCCAGTATTCTCCCGGGAGGGGACACTGAAGCTTTCTTT CASILPGGDTEAFF TRBJ1-1 - TRBV19 -
TGTGCCAGCAGCTTAGGGTCGGGACTCAAGGGCAATGAGCAGTTCTTC CASSLGSGLKGNEQFF TRBJ2-1 - TRBV7-2 -
TGTGCCAGCTCACCACCATCCTACTCTGGGGCCAACGTCCTGACTTTC CASSPPSYSGANVLTF TRBJ2-6 - TRBV18 -
TGTGCCAGCAGCCAGGACAGGGGGCGAACTGAAGCTTTCTTT CASSQDRGRTEAFF TRBJ1-1 TRBD1 TRBV4-2 -
TGCGCCAGCAGCTACTCCGGGACTAGCGGGGTCACAGATACGCAGTATTTT CASSYSGTSGVTDTQYF TRBJ2-3 TRBD2 TRBV5-1 -
TGTGCCAGCAGTTACACCTTACAGGGTGGGTACGAGCAGTACTTC CASSYTLQGGYEQYF TRBJ2-7 - TRBV6-6 -
TGTGCCAGTAGTATTAGAGGGATGCCAAAGGGTATCCCCTATGGCTACACCTTC CASSIRGMPKGIPYGYTF TRBJ1-2 - TRBV19 -
TGCGCCAGCAGCTCGACAGGGGAGGGGTATAATTCACCCCTCCACTTT CASSSTGEGYNSPLHF TRBJ1-6 TRBD1 TRBV5-1 -
TGTGCCAGCAGCTTGGGGGGAGACTATGGCTACACCTTC CASSLGGDYGYTF TRBJ1-2 - TRBV5-4 -
TGTGCCAGCAGCTCCCATCAGGGGCTAGCAGGGTGGGCAGATACGCAGTATTTT CASSSHQGLAGWADTQYF TRBJ2-3 - TRBV28 once